These T cell receptor beta chains were read from a single sample in a study of response to subunit inactivated influenza vaccine. A single record per CDR3 protein comes from TCRdb applying MiXCR to the RT-PCR reads. Of 700,000 to 900,000 distinct CDR3 sequences in the sample, over 20% were seen once. The source material was PBMCs from blood, sampled 4 to 6 days after vaccination. These receptors were taken from a man aged 45 to 65 who received an inactivated influenza vaccine. Both conserved end residues are part of each CDR3. D genes are given only for firm matches. The size of a clone is reported for some rows only, either as once, few or many, or as a class for expanded clones.

size,V,J,D,CDR3,DNA
NA,TRBV27,TRBJ2-7,NA,CASSCRDLSSYEQYF,TGTGCCAGCAGTTGCCGGGATTTGAGCTCCTACGAGCAGTACTTC
NA,TRBV14,TRBJ1-5,TRBD1,CASSQMETGVPWETQHF,TGTGCCAGCAGCCAAATGGAGACAGGGGTCCCCTGGGAGACCCAGCATTTT
NA,TRBV5-1,TRBJ2-5,TRBD1,CASSLAIGRGLEETQYF,TGCGCCAGCAGCTTGGCCATAGGCAGGGGGCTCGAGGAGACCCAGTACTTC
NA,TRBV20-1,TRBJ2-7,NA,CSAKLAPYEQYF,TGCAGTGCTAAACTAGCCCCGTACGAGCAGTACTTC
NA,TRBV7-9,TRBJ1-3,NA,CASSPAGAGNTIYF,TGTGCCAGCAGCCCCGCCGGGGCTGGAAACACCATATATTTT
NA,TRBV20-1,TRBJ2-7,TRBD1,CSAEPTGGREQYF,TGCAGTGCTGAGCCGACAGGGGGCCGCGAGCAGTACTTC
NA,TRBV20-1,TRBJ2-3,NA,CSANRETDTQYF,TGCAGTGCTAACCGCGAGACAGATACGCAGTATTTT
NA,TRBV7-9,TRBJ2-7,NA,CASSPLTSRGSYEQYF,TGTGCCAGCAGCCCCCTGACTAGTCGGGGCTCCTACGAGCAGTACTTC
NA,TRBV5-6,TRBJ2-7,TRBD2,CASSSKRPSGSDSSYEQYF,TGTGCCAGCAGCTCCAAACGGCCTAGCGGGAGTGATAGCTCCTACGAGCAGTACTTC
NA,TRBV10-3,TRBJ2-7,NA,CAISDSDSRAYEQYF,TGTGCCATCAGTGACTCGGACAGTAGGGCCTACGAGCAGTACTTC
NA,TRBV12-3/TRBV12-4,TRBJ1-4,NA,CASSPQGRLSGKLFF,TGTGCCAGCAGCCCTCAGGGGAGGTTAAGCGGAAAACTGTTTTTT
few,TRBV6-5,TRBJ1-5,NA,CATSSGDQPQHF,TGTGCCACCTCGTCGGGGGATCAGCCCCAGCATTTT
few,TRBV24-1,TRBJ2-1,NA,CATSDLGGQGYNEQFF,TGTGCCACCAGTGATTTGGGAGGGCAGGGTTACAATGAGCAGTTCTTC
NA,TRBV10-3,TRBJ2-7,NA,CAISEFGDSSYEQYF,TGTGCCATCAGTGAGTTCGGAGACAGCTCCTACGAGCAGTACTTC
few,TRBV10-3,TRBJ2-5,TRBD2,CAISEAGTSGQETQYF,TGTGCCATCAGTGAGGCCGGGACTAGCGGCCAAGAGACCCAGTACTTC
few,TRBV9,TRBJ2-4,TRBD1,CASSGQGGIQYF,TGTGCCAGCAGTGGACAGGGGGGCATTCAGTACTTC
few,TRBV20-1,TRBJ1-1,NA,CSASRGDTEAFF,TGCAGTGCTAGCCGGGGGGACACTGAAGCTTTCTTT
few,TRBV29-1,TRBJ2-1,TRBD1,CSVEDSGTVLYNEQFF,TGCAGCGTTGAAGACTCCGGGACAGTTCTCTACAATGAGCAGTTCTTC
few,TRBV6-1,TRBJ2-3,NA,CASSRGEVVTDTQYF,TGTGCCAGCAGCCGTGGTGAGGTGGTAACAGATACGCAGTATTTT
NA,TRBV12-3/TRBV12-4,TRBJ2-3,NA,CASSFGLTTDTQYF,TGTGCCAGCAGTTTCGGACTAACCACAGATACGCAGTATTTT
NA,TRBV4-2,TRBJ2-5,NA,CASSQDLAGTAEETQYF,TGTGCCAGCAGCCAAGATTTGGCGGGGACGGCCGAAGAGACCCAGTACTTC
few,TRBV12-3/TRBV12-4,TRBJ2-4,NA,CASSYLGAGKNIQYF,TGTGCCAGCAGTTATTTGGGGGCAGGGAAAAACATTCAGTACTTC
NA,TRBV6-2/TRBV6-3,TRBJ2-7,TRBD1,CASSYLRTGSSEQYF,TGTGCCAGCAGCTACCTCAGGACAGGTAGTAGCGAGCAGTACTTC
many,TRBV6-1,TRBJ2-1,TRBD1,CASSRTGLIYEQFF,TGTGCCAGCAGTCGGACAGGGTTAATATATGAGCAGTTCTTC
few,TRBV12-3/TRBV12-4,TRBJ2-1,NA,CASSAPGGGRLYKFF,TGTGCCAGCAGTGCCCCGGGGGGCGGGAGACTCTATAAGTTCTTC
few,TRBV9,TRBJ1-2,TRBD1,CASSVLPGQGAFDYGYTF,TGTGCCAGCAGCGTGTTACCGGGACAGGGGGCATTCGACTATGGCTACACCTTC
few,TRBV5-6,TRBJ2-7,TRBD1,CASFPPGGSEQYF,TGTGCCAGCTTCCCCCCAGGGGGCAGCGAGCAGTACTTC
NA,TRBV30,TRBJ2-1,TRBD2,CAWSLRSSGSWYNEQFF,TGTGCCTGGAGTTTAAGGTCCAGCGGGAGTTGGTACAATGAGCAGTTCTTC
NA,TRBV5-6,TRBJ2-5,TRBD1,CASSARTGSRETQYF,TGTGCCAGCAGCGCCCGGACAGGGTCAAGGGAGACCCAGTACTTC
NA,TRBV20-1,TRBJ2-1,TRBD2,CSARSGLAGASYNEQFF,TGCAGTGCTAGATCGGGACTAGCGGGAGCGTCCTACAATGAGCAGTTCTTC
few,TRBV20-1,TRBJ2-5,TRBD2,CSASSVAGGQETQYF,TGCAGTGCTAGTTCGGTAGCGGGGGGGCAAGAGACCCAGTACTTC
many,TRBV12-3/TRBV12-4,TRBJ2-1,TRBD2,CASRLAGSYNEQFF,TGTGCCAGCCGCCTAGCGGGGAGCTACAATGAGCAGTTCTTC
many,TRBV6-6,TRBJ2-3,NA,CASSYTRDTQYF,TGTGCCAGCAGTTACACCAGAGATACGCAGTATTTT
NA,TRBV5-5,TRBJ2-7,TRBD1,CASSLEVGTAVYEQYF,TGTGCCAGCAGCTTGGAGGTCGGGACAGCCGTGTACGAGCAGTACTTC
NA,TRBV5-4,TRBJ2-5,NA,CASSPGASQETQYF,TGTGCCAGCAGCCCAGGAGCATCCCAAGAGACCCAGTACTTC
NA,TRBV5-1,TRBJ2-6,NA,CASSFPDLSGANVLTF,TGCGCCAGCAGCTTCCCAGACCTCTCTGGGGCCAACGTCCTGACTTTC
NA,TRBV7-2,TRBJ2-5,TRBD2,CASSLASGTETQYF,TGTGCCAGCAGCTTGGCTAGCGGGACGGAGACCCAGTACTTC
many,TRBV5-1,TRBJ2-2,NA,CASSRPGASAGELFF,TGCGCCAGCAGCCGTCCAGGGGCTTCGGCCGGGGAGCTGTTTTTT
few,TRBV29-1,TRBJ1-2,NA,CSVDRGDGYTF,TGCAGCGTTGACCGAGGGGATGGCTACACCTTC
NA,TRBV30,TRBJ2-7,TRBD2,CAWAPPAGAYEQYF,TGTGCCTGGGCTCCCCCGGCGGGGGCCTACGAGCAGTACTTC
few,TRBV29-1,TRBJ2-1,TRBD2,CSVSGLAGVYNEQFF,TGCAGCGTTTCGGGACTAGCGGGGGTCTACAATGAGCAGTTCTTC
NA,TRBV7-9,TRBJ2-6,NA,CASSYNIQVSGANVLTF,TGTGCCAGCAGCTACAATATACAGGTCTCTGGGGCCAACGTCCTGACTTTC
NA,TRBV2,TRBJ1-2,TRBD1,CASIVGQGMFGYGYTF,TGTGCCAGCATTGTTGGACAGGGGATGTTTGGCTATGGCTACACCTTC
NA,TRBV5-1,TRBJ2-2,NA,CASSDGSTGELFF,TGCGCCAGCAGCGACGGGAGTACCGGGGAGCTGTTTTTT
many,TRBV27,TRBJ2-3,NA,CASSPGLADTDTQYF,TGTGCCAGCAGTCCTGGCCTGGCAGACACAGATACGCAGTATTTT
NA,TRBV10-3,TRBJ2-7,TRBD2,CAISDRAGFSYEQYF,TGTGCCATCAGTGATCGAGCGGGGTTCTCCTACGAGCAGTACTTC
NA,TRBV10-3,TRBJ2-7,TRBD2,CAISPGTSAEQYF,TGTGCCATCAGTCCCGGGACTAGTGCCGAGCAGTACTTC
few,TRBV6-5,TRBJ1-3,TRBD1,CASSYYRTGHGNTIYF,TGTGCCAGCAGTTACTACCGGACAGGCCACGGAAACACCATATATTTT
NA,TRBV6-2/TRBV6-3,TRBJ2-7,TRBD2,CASSTLAGGPHF,TGTGCCAGCAGCACACTAGCGGGAGGGCCACACTTC
NA,TRBV4-2,TRBJ2-7,NA,CASSQDRDVLSYEQYF,TGTGCCAGCAGCCAAGATCGGGACGTACTCTCCTACGAGCAGTACTTC